This T cell receptor (beta chain) was found in a study of T cells in narcolepsy. Across the study: Healthy controls were enrolled alongside patients with narcolepsy type 1 or type 2.

Comment on this clone: Antigen specificity is unknown.

The germline V gene has CDR1 MGHRA and CDR2 YSYEKL. CDR3 length: 18 residues. V was pared by 0 bases and J by 7 bases, with 8 bases of the junction left unmatched. Only in-frame clones appear in the TCRdb table, and some are missing; sequencing was by immunoSEQ multiplex PCR. The sample consists of 20,000 to 25,000 clones, 92% of them appearing once. Findings and caveats of the study: Healthy controls reportedly lacked the autoreactive clonotypes serially found in patients' blood. HCRT-specific and TRIB2-specific autoreactive clonotypes appeared among same-patient CSF and blood CD4+ clonotypes.

The chain has TRBV4-1 and TRBJ2-3, with TRBD2 matching over 15 bases. This sequence was found in a human donor with narcolepsy. The sequenced material came from CD45RA- memory CD4+ T cells from PBMCs. CDR3 residues: CASSQDWTSGRASNTQYF. The CDR3 region has the DNA TGCGCCAGCAGCCAAGATTGGACTAGCGGGAGGGCCTCTAATACGCAGTATTTT.